The 32 T cell receptor beta chains reported below all come from one sample, sequenced in a study of vaccination effects on CD4 cells after COVID-19. TCRdb's table, derived via immunoSEQ multiplex PCR, lists solely in-frame clones and lacks some. The repertoire holds fewer than 85,000 clones, with 74% as singletons. CD4+ T cells were isolated after less than 12 days of culture. The vaccine given was either BNT162b2 or mRNA-1273, in two doses. Which antigens these TCRs recognize remains unknown. The specimen comprised CD4+ T cells from PBMCs cultured without peptide, sampled after COVID-19 vaccination. The source of these receptors is a human donor who received a COVID-19 vaccine.

In this sample, this clone turned up a few times. J is TRBJ2-3 and V is TRBV10-3; possible D gene TRBD2, 5 bases. V lost 4 bases to trimming and J lost 1 base, with 12 bases between them. The CDR3 length is 15 residues. Germline V lookup: CDR1 ENHRY, CDR2 SYGVKD. The CDR3 sequence is CAISASSDRTDTQYF. DNA of the CDR3: TGTGCCATCAGTGCTAGTAGCGACCGCACAGATACGCAGTATTTT.

V is TRBV6-5 and J is TRBJ2-3; D might be TRBD1 or TRBD2, each matching 7 bases. Germline-derived CDR1 and CDR2 are MNHEY and SVGAGI. The CDR3 spans 15 residues. The ends were cut back, 6 bases at V and 2 bases at J, with 15 bases in the middle. The CDR3 here is CASSREGATTDTQYF. CDR3 nucleotides: TGTGCCAGCAGCAGGGAGGGGGCCACCACAGATACGCAGTATTTT.

The V gene is TRBV19, the J gene TRBJ2-3, with 10 bases identical to TRBD2. The CDR3 sequence is 16 residues long. Germline CDR1 is LNHDA and CDR2 is SQIVND (reference sequence). V lost 6 bases to trimming and J lost 3 bases; unmatched junction nucleotides: 9. The CDR3 region is CASSDRPGLATDTQYF. The DNA for the CDR3 is TGTGCCAGTAGCGATAGACCGGGACTAGCGACAGATACGCAGTATTTT.

The genes are TRBV5-1 and TRBJ1-1; no definite D call. Germline V gene data show CDR1 as SGHRS and CDR2 as YFSETQ. This CDR3 is built from 16 residues. V was shortened by 0 bases and J by 4 bases, with 16 bases between the two germline ends. CDR3 sequence reads: CASSLAGEGIGTEAFF. The CDR3 nucleotides are TGCGCCAGCAGCTTGGCCGGGGAGGGTATAGGCACTGAAGCTTTCTTT.

The chain links TRBV4-1 to TRBJ1-2; no firm D call. The CDR3 length is 15 residues. Germline V gives CDR1 MGHRA, CDR2 YSYEKL. Trimming cost V 1 base and J 3 bases, with 12 bases left between them. The CDR3: CASSQVSAGYYGYTF. CDR3 in DNA: TGCGCCAGCAGCCAAGTGTCAGCCGGTTACTATGGCTACACCTTC.

The chain joins TRBV12-3 or TRBV12-4 to TRBJ1-3; D ambiguous. The CDR3 totals 13 residues. Trimming took off 2 bases at V and 4 bases at J, with 6 bases between the two ends. The CDR3 spells CASSLLSGNTIYF. As DNA, the CDR3 is TGTGCCAGCAGTTTATTATCCGGAAACACCATATATTTT.

The chain employs TRBV19 and TRBJ2-5; D is unresolved. Looked up from germline, CDR1 is LNHDA and CDR2 is SQIVND (reference sequence). CDR3 length equals 15 residues. With 5 bases removed from V and 2 bases from J, the gap between germline ends came to 15 bases. This CDR3 reads CASSASRETQETQYF. Here the CDR3 DNA reads TGTGCCAGTAGTGCTTCGCGTGAAACGCAAGAGACCCAGTACTTC.

This chain links TRBV18 with TRBJ1-1, with D possibly matching TRBD1 (6 bases). This CDR3 region has 14 residues. The V end was cut by 3 bases, the J end by 0 bases, with 8 bases between. The germline gives CDR1 KGHSH, CDR2 LQKENI. Here the CDR3 DNA reads TGTGCCAGCTCACCGGACAGCCTGAACACTGAAGCTTTCTTT. Amino acid sequence: CASSPDSLNTEAFF.

The chain combines TRBV2 with TRBJ2-3, with D possibly being TRBD1 or TRBD2 (5 bases each). The CDR3 is 15 residues long. With 4 bases removed from V and 0 bases from J, the gap between germline ends came to 11 bases. Germline CDR1 and CDR2: SNHLY and FYNNEI. The CDR3 protein is CASSVWGKSTDTQYF. CDR3 DNA sequence: TGTGCCAGCAGTGTTTGGGGGAAAAGCACAGATACGCAGTATTTT.

Of note for this clone: Other DNA sequences in the same sample also yield this CDR3. CDR3 region: CASSLGQQETQYF. CDR3 DNA: TGCGCCAGCAGCCTGGGACAGCAAGAGACCCAGTACTTC. The chain employs TRBV5-1 and TRBJ2-5; 7 bases are shared with TRBD1. Germline CDR1 SGHRS, CDR2 YFSETQ. The CDR3 loop spans 13 amino acids. Trimming removed 4 bases from V and 2 bases from J; junction bases left unmatched: 2. The full variable domain, rest sourced from reference TRBV5-1 and TRBJ2-5, is KAGVTQTPRYLIKTRGQQVTLSCSPISGHRSVSWYQQTPGQGLQFLFEYFSETQRNKGNFPGRFSGRQFSNSRSEMNVSTLELGDSALYLCASSLGQQETQYFGPGTRLLVL.

The gene calls are TRBV6-2 or TRBV6-3 and TRBJ2-5, with 8 bases lining up with TRBD2. The CDR3 is 15 amino acids. Losses at the gene ends were 4 bases for V and 2 bases for J; bases not matched to a gene: 6. The germline gives CDR1 MNHEY, CDR2 SVGEGT. The CDR3 protein is CASSLLTSEQETQYF. The DNA for the CDR3 is TGTGCCAGCAGTTTATTGACTAGCGAGCAAGAGACCCAGTACTTC.

In this sample, this clone turned up a few times. The rearrangement joins TRBV2 to TRBJ1-5; D uncertain. The CDR3 totals 13 residues. V was trimmed by 7 bases and J by 7 bases, leaving 14 bases between them. The germline gives CDR1 SNHLY, CDR2 FYNNEI. The CDR3 DNA sequence: TGTGCCAGCATGAACATGTTGGGACAGCCCCAGCATTTT. Its translation: CASMNMLGQPQHF.

This clone was recorded once. The gene calls are TRBV7-9 and TRBJ2-4; 14 nucleotides line up with TRBD2. The germline V gene encodes CDR1 SEHNR and CDR2 FQNEAQ (reference sequence). V was clipped by 0 bases and J by 16 bases; unmatched bases: 5. The CDR3 spans 14 residues. CDR3 loop: CASSLAGTSGGSYF. Here the CDR3 DNA reads TGTGCCAGCAGCTTAGCGGGGACTAGCGGGGGCAGTTACTTC.

This clone was seen a few times. The CDR3 is CSASRQGGYGYTF. In DNA form, the CDR3 reads TGCAGTGCTAGTCGGCAGGGAGGCTATGGCTACACCTTC. The chain carries TRBV20-1 and TRBJ1-2, with a possible D match to TRBD1 (5 bases). The CDR3 length is 13 residues. Trimming pared 3 bases from V and 4 bases from J, leaving 12 bases between. The germline CDR1 and CDR2 sequences are DFQATT and SNEGSKA (reference sequence).

The chain combines TRBV6-5 with TRBJ1-1; no clear D gene. The CDR3 has 15 residues. Germline V gives CDR1 MNHEY, CDR2 SVGAGI. V shed 0 bases and J shed 0 bases, with 8 bases lying between them. The CDR3 spells CASSYSRAMNTEAFF. The CDR3 DNA sequence: TGTGCCAGCAGTTACTCCCGGGCTATGAACACTGAAGCTTTCTTT.

J is TRBJ2-2 and V is TRBV2; TRBD1 matches at 8 bases. Per germline, CDR1 SNHLY and CDR2 FYNNEI. V shed 9 bases, J shed 0 bases, and the junction held 3 bases outside the gene matches. This CDR3 spans 14 amino acids. The DNA of the CDR3 is TGTGCCAGTGGACAGGGAACGAACACCGGGGAGCTGTTTTTT. Translation gives CASGQGTNTGELFF.

The chain uses TRBV7-2 and TRBJ2-7; D is ambiguous. Germline V gives CDR1 SGHTA, CDR2 FQGNSA. The CDR3 loop spans 12 amino acids. With 5 bases removed from V and 5 bases from J, the gap between germline ends came to 10 bases. The CDR3 reads CASSEWGDEQYV. DNA of the CDR3: TGTGCCAGCAGCGAGTGGGGTGACGAGCAGTACGTC.

The chain employs TRBV6-6 and TRBJ2-2, with D hard to call. Trimming cost V 8 bases and J 1 base, with 11 bases left between them. Germline V gene lookup returns CDR1 MNHNY and CDR2 SVGAGI (reference sequence). The CDR3 covers 14 residues. The CDR3 loop reads CASRSTQNTGELFF. CDR3 nucleotides: TGTGCCAGCCGCTCTACACAGAACACCGGGGAGCTGTTTTTT.

CDR3 loop: CASSDSTAGANVLTF. The CDR3 bases are TGTGCCAGCAGTGACTCGACAGCTGGGGCCAACGTCCTGACTTTC. This sequence joins TRBV6-4 and TRBJ2-6; perhaps TRBD1 as D (5 bases). This CDR3 comprises 15 residues. The V end lost 0 bases, the J end lost 2 bases, and 5 bases lay between the germline ends. Germline CDR1 reads MRHNA; CDR2 reads SNTAGT.

The genes are TRBV11-3 and TRBJ2-3; 10 nucleotides agree with TRBD2. V dropped 4 bases and J dropped 4; count of bases not matched to a gene: 8. The CDR3 spans 16 residues. Germline CDR1 is SGHNT and CDR2 is YENEEA. The CDR3, as DNA: TGTGCCAGCAGCTCCCCAGGAGCGGGGGGGCCAGATACGCAGTATTTT. Amino acid sequence: CASSSPGAGGPDTQYF.

This chain joins TRBV12-3 or TRBV12-4 and TRBJ2-3; no firm D call. The CDR3 sequence is 12 residues long. V was trimmed by 4 bases and J by 10 bases, leaving 12 bases between them. CDR3 protein: CASSWESTAQYF. The CDR3 DNA reads TGTGCCAGCAGTTGGGAAAGCACGGCGCAGTATTTT.

This rearrangement joins TRBV27 to TRBJ1-2, with 7 bases that match TRBD1. The V gene's germline CDR1 is MNHEY and CDR2 SMNVEV (reference sequence). After removal of 6 bases from V and 4 bases from J, the junction contained 8 bases not matched to a gene. The CDR3 contains 14 residues. The CDR3 DNA sequence: TGTGCCAGCAGGACTCCGGGACAGATCTATGGCTACACCTTC. It yields the protein CASRTPGQIYGYTF.

This clone was found a few times. The genes are TRBV30 and TRBJ1-4; D gene unclear. Trimming cost V 3 bases and J 8 bases, with 13 bases left between them. Germline CDR1 reads GTSNPN; CDR2 reads SVGIG (reference sequence). CDR3 length equals 13 residues. Here the CDR3 reads CAWRNGAEEKLFF. The DNA for the CDR3 is TGTGCCTGGAGGAACGGCGCGGAAGAAAAACTGTTTTTT.

CDR3 DNA: TGTGCCAGCAGCCTGGACGGCAATCAGCCCCAGCATTTT. This gives the protein CASSLDGNQPQHF. This chain joins TRBV7-9 and TRBJ1-5; D not certain. The CDR3 sequence is 13 residues long. Germline V gene sequence: CDR1 SEHNR, CDR2 FQNEAQ (reference sequence). The V end lost 5 bases, the J end lost 2 bases, and 7 bases lay between the germline ends.

There are a few counts of this clone. The chain combines TRBV7-9 with TRBJ1-2, with D perhaps matching TRBD1 (5 bases). The germline V gene encodes CDR1 SEHNR and CDR2 FQNEAQ (reference sequence). Trimming shortened V by 3 bases and J by 4 bases, and 12 bases separated the two germline ends. This CDR3 has 14 amino acids. DNA of the CDR3: TGTGCCAGCAGCTTGAGTTTTGGGGGCTATGGCTACACCTTC. Translation gives CASSLSFGGYGYTF.

The genes are TRBV12-5 and TRBJ2-5; 13 positions agree with TRBD2. The CDR3 has 19 residues. V gave up 0 bases and J gave up 4 bases; unmatched junction bases: 11. CDR1 and CDR2 (germline): LGHNT, FRNRAP. CDR3 DNA: TGTGCTAGTGGTTTGGTACCGGACGGGACTAGCGGGGTGAGAGAGACCCAGTACTTC. Amino acids: CASGLVPDGTSGVRETQYF.

The chain combines TRBV5-5 with TRBJ2-7; possibly TRBD1 for D (6 bases). The CDR3 spans 14 residues. Germline V gene lookup returns CDR1 SGHKS and CDR2 YYEKEE (reference sequence). V lost 0 bases and J lost 6, with 13 bases in between. The CDR3 sequence: CASSLEGYRVEQYV. CDR3 sequence (DNA): TGTGCCAGCAGCTTGGAAGGGTACAGGGTCGAGCAGTACGTC.

This chain links TRBV7-2 with TRBJ1-1; D not certain. V lost 4 bases and J 5 bases, leaving 17 bases between the germline ends. The CDR3 runs 15 residues. Germline V gene data show CDR1 as SGHTA and CDR2 as FQGNSA. The CDR3 DNA reads as TGTGCCAGCAGCTATCGGACCTCGGTCGTTACTGAAGCTTTCTTT. This sequence encodes CASSYRTSVVTEAFF.

The chain carries TRBV2 and TRBJ2-1, with D uncertain. Trimming pared 4 bases from V and 5 bases from J, leaving 9 bases between. Germline V gene sequence: CDR1 SNHLY, CDR2 FYNNEI. CDR3 length: 13 residues. The CDR3 DNA follows: TGTGCCAGCAGTGGGGGTGCGGACAATGAGCAGTTCTTC. Amino acid sequence: CASSGGADNEQFF.

A few counts support this clone. The rearrangement uses TRBV18 and TRBJ2-3; TRBD2 aligns across 11 bases. Germline assignment: CDR1 KGHSH and CDR2 LQKENI. The CDR3 spans 17 residues. Germline trimming cut 6 bases from V and 0 bases from J; bases unmatched to any gene: 8. The chain's CDR3 is CASSQVGLAGSTDTQYF. The CDR3, as DNA: TGTGCCAGCTCCCAAGTAGGACTAGCGGGCAGCACAGATACGCAGTATTTT.

The chain employs TRBV7-2 and TRBJ1-5; no definite D call. CDR1 is SGHTA, CDR2 FQGNSA, per germline. The CDR3 runs 17 residues. The V and J ends lost 3 bases and 4 bases respectively, with 19 bases between them. The CDR3 sequence is CASSFGSRQAPNQPQHF. The DNA for the CDR3 is TGTGCCAGCAGCTTTGGGAGCCGGCAGGCGCCTAATCAGCCCCAGCATTTT.

The V and J genes are TRBV18 and TRBJ2-7; 9 positions match TRBD1. Germline V CDR1 and CDR2: KGHSH, LQKENI. The V and J ends lost 3 bases and 0 bases, in that order; junction bases with no gene match: 3. The CDR3 sequence is 15 residues long. In DNA form, the CDR3 reads TGTGCCAGCTCACCGGGACAGGGCAGCTCCTACGAGCAGTACGTC. Translated: CASSPGQGSSYEQYV.